The sequence of this T cell receptor (beta chain) was determined in a study of cytotoxic CD8 clonotypes in ibrutinib-treated CLL. As for the study in general: Each sample contained, on average, just over 250,000 productive templates and 75,000 to 95,000 productive rearrangements. Study findings and constraints: Higher circulating CD8+ T-cell counts strongly accompanied higher baseline clonality, above age-matched healthy donors.

The CDR3 spans 15 residues. CDR1 and CDR2 from the germline V gene are SQVTM and ANQGSEA. Trimming took off 3 bases at V and 4 bases at J, with 16 bases between the two ends. A note on this clone: The antigen is undetermined.

The repertoire was sequenced with immunoSEQ multiplex PCR; TCRdb's copy has only in-frame clones and lacks some. The sample holds approximately 45,000 clones; 55% to 75% are singletons and the top ten take approximately 13%. The clonotype was recovered from a human donor with chronic lymphocytic leukemia. The chain recombines TRBV29-1 with TRBJ2-1; D is uncertain. The sequencing here drew on PBMCs, taken after 12 months of ibrutinib treatment. The DNA for the CDR3 is TGCAGCGTTGATTACAGTAGGCCCAATTACAATGAGCAGTTCTTC. It encodes CSVDYSRPNYNEQFF.